The 10 T cell receptor beta chains reported below all come from one sample, sequenced in a study of OX40 agonist ivuxolimab in advanced cancers. Clones were sequenced by immunoSEQ multiplex PCR, and TCRdb holds only the in-frame ones, with some missing. The sample includes about 21,000 clones, over 75% seen only once; the top ten take 30%. This sample comprised CD4+ or CD8+ T cells sorted from blood, obtained in a trial of the OX40 agonist ivuxolimab. These receptors were collected from an adult with an advanced solid tumor such as melanoma, head and neck, liver or kidney cancer.

The rearrangement links TRBV5-1 to TRBJ2-7, with D possibly being TRBD2 (6 bases). CDR1 is SGHRS, CDR2 YFSETQ, per germline. V dropped 4 bases and J dropped 2 bases, with 13 bases sitting between them. This CDR3 has 14 residues. CDR3 sequence reads: CASSLGGSTYEQYF. CDR3 DNA: TGCGCCAGCAGCCTGGGAGGCTCCACCTACGAGCAGTACTTC.

The chain has TRBV5-1 and TRBJ2-7, with 7 bases matching TRBD1. The CDR3 totals 15 residues. The V gene end was trimmed by 0 bases and the J gene end by 2 bases; junction bases not matched to a gene: 5. The germline V gene has CDR1 SGHRS and CDR2 YFSETQ. The CDR3 DNA follows: TGCGCCAGCAGCTTGGCCTTGGGACAGACCTACGAGCAGTACTTC. This translates into CASSLALGQTYEQYF.

V gene TRBV5-4 combines with J gene TRBJ2-3; D not certain. The CDR3 has 14 amino acids. Germline-derived CDR1 and CDR2 are SGHNT and YYREEE (reference sequence). Trimming cost V 0 bases and J 4 bases, with 9 bases left between them. The CDR3 DNA reads as TGTGCCAGCAGCTTGGGAAGTTTCGCAGATACGCAGTATTTT. Translated, it gives CASSLGSFADTQYF.

This chain uses TRBV30 with TRBJ2-7; unclear D gene. Germline CDR1 and CDR2: GTSNPN and SVGIG (reference sequence). V was trimmed by 0 bases and J by 4 bases, leaving 10 bases between them. The CDR3 has 13 amino acids. In nucleotides, the CDR3 is TGTGCCTGGAGTGTGGGCAGGCAGTACGAGCAGTACTTC. Its translation: CAWSVGRQYEQYF. Full variable domain (rest looked up from reference TRBV30 and TRBJ2-7): SQTIHQWPATLVQPVGSPLSLECTVEGTSNPNLYWYRQAAGRGLQLLFYSVGIGQISSEVPQNLSASRPQDRQFILSSKKLLLSDSGFYLCAWSVGRQYEQYFGPGTRLTVT.

The chain has TRBV28 and TRBJ2-7, with 10 bases matching TRBD2. Germline V CDR1 and CDR2: MDHEN, SYDVKM. The V gene end was trimmed by 10 bases and the J gene end by 2 bases; junction bases not matched to a gene: 2. This CDR3 is 12 amino acids long. For the CDR3, the DNA is TGTGCCATAGCGGGAGGACCCTACGAGCAGTACTTC. Translated: CAIAGGPYEQYF.

The chain links TRBV6-6 to TRBJ2-3, with D hard to call. V gave up 8 bases and J gave up 3 bases, with 9 bases separating them. This CDR3 has 12 residues. The germline gives CDR1 MNHNY, CDR2 SVGAGI (reference sequence). CDR3 amino acids: CASRSGTDTQYF. The CDR3 nucleotides read TGTGCCAGCCGCTCCGGGACAGATACGCAGTATTTT.

The chain is built from TRBV2 and TRBJ2-6, with 7 bases aligning to TRBD1. Germline V gives CDR1 SNHLY, CDR2 FYNNEI. CDR3 size: 17 residues. Trimming took 8 bases from V and 0 from J; bases not matched to a gene: 10. Written as DNA, the CDR3 is TGTGCCAGCTCAGGACAGGCCCTACTCTCTGGGGCCAACGTCCTGACTTTC. It specifies CASSGQALLSGANVLTF.

The genes are TRBV5-4 and TRBJ1-1; TRBD1 might be the D (5 bases). Trimming cost V 5 bases and J 1 base, with 9 bases left between them. Germline V gene sequence: CDR1 SGHNT, CDR2 YYREEE (reference sequence). The length of the CDR3 is 13 residues. CDR3 DNA: TGTGCCAGCAGATCGACAGAGAACACTGAAGCTTTCTTT. It is translated as CASRSTENTEAFF.

The chain is built from TRBV28 and TRBJ2-1; TRBD2 matches at 14 bases. Germline V CDR1 and CDR2: MDHEN, SYDVKM. CDR3 size: 18 residues. Germline trimming cut 4 bases from V and 7 bases from J; bases unmatched to any gene: 12. This chain's CDR3 is CASSSPGTSGSSGNEQFF. The CDR3 DNA reads as TGTGCCAGCAGTTCCCCAGGGACTAGCGGGAGTTCGGGGAATGAGCAGTTCTTC. The whole variable domain, remainder taken from reference TRBV28 and TRBJ2-1, is DVKVTQSSRYLVKRTGEKVFLECVQDMDHENMFWYRQDPGLGLRLIYFSYDVKMKEKGDIPEGYSVSREKKERFSLILESASTNQTSMYLCASSSPGTSGSSGNEQFFGPGTRLTVL.

The rearrangement links TRBV15 to TRBJ2-1; TRBD2 matches 11 bases. The CDR3 contains 17 residues. CDR1 LNHNV and CDR2 YYDKDF come from the germline V gene (reference sequence). V lost 5 bases, J lost 1 base, and 7 bases stayed unmatched. CDR3 amino acids: CATSVTTSGGSYNEQFF. CDR3 nucleotide sequence: TGTGCCACCAGCGTAACTACTAGCGGGGGATCCTACAATGAGCAGTTCTTC. The full variable domain, with the rest looked up from reference TRBV15 and TRBJ2-1, is DAMVIQNPRYQVTQFGKPVTLSCSQTLNHNVMYWYQQKSSQAPKLLFHYYDKDFNNEADTPDNFQSRRPNTSFCFLDIRSPGLGDTAMYLCATSVTTSGGSYNEQFFGPGTRLTVL.